Below are 9 T cell receptor beta chains sequenced from a single sample in a study of T cell responses to AZD1222 COVID-19 vaccine. Here immunoSEQ multiplex PCR was the method, and the copy in TCRdb shows in-frame clones only, minus some. This table holds approximately 150,000 clones, approximately 90% found once. This specimen was peripheral blood, taken on day 0 of AZD1222 vaccination. The origin of the receptors is an adult in good health.

The rearrangement joins TRBV14 to TRBJ1-2; D may be TRBD1 (6 bases). This CDR3 is 17 amino acids long. Looked up from germline, CDR1 is SGHDN and CDR2 is FVKESK. V gave up 2 bases and J gave up 4 bases, with 20 bases separating them. In DNA, the CDR3 is TGTGCCAGCAGCCAATCCGTAGACAGGACTTTATTCTATGGCTACACCTTC. Its translation: CASSQSVDRTLFYGYTF.

The genes are TRBV4-1 and TRBJ1-3, with D maybe TRBD1 (6 bases). Trimming pared 4 bases from V and 4 bases from J, leaving 11 bases between. Looked up from germline, CDR1 is MGHRA and CDR2 is YSYEKL. CDR3 length equals 14 residues. CDR3 residues: CASSPGARGNTIYF. The CDR3 nucleotides are TGCGCCAGCAGCCCGGGGGCTCGGGGAAACACCATATATTTT.

This clone has more than one count but fewer than ten. This rearrangement joins TRBV29-1 to TRBJ2-7, with TRBD2 matching 8 bases. The CDR3 contains 13 residues. V gave up 4 bases and J gave up 2 bases; unmatched junction bases: 4. Per the germline V gene, CDR1 is SQVTM and CDR2 is ANQGSEA. The DNA for the CDR3 is TGCAGCGTTGCGGGGGGGACAACCTACGAGCAGTACTTC. Translated, it gives CSVAGGTTYEQYF.

The sample holds a few counts of this clone. The chain employs TRBV6-2 or TRBV6-3 and TRBJ2-3, with D possibly being TRBD1 (5 bases). Looked up from germline, CDR1 is MNHEY and CDR2 is SVGEGT. V dropped 3 bases and J dropped 0 bases, with 10 bases sitting between them. The CDR3 covers 15 residues. The CDR3 DNA reads TGTGCCAGCAGTTATTGGCGGACAAGCACAGATACGCAGTATTTT. Translating gives CASSYWRTSTDTQYF.

The chain joins TRBV19 to TRBJ2-7; TRBD1 agrees at 9 bases. V was clipped by 4 bases and J by 0 bases; unmatched bases: 4. CDR1 is LNHDA and CDR2 is SQIVND in the germline V gene (reference sequence). The CDR3 covers 15 residues. CDR3 nucleotide sequence: TGTGCCAGTAGTACCGGGACAGGGAACTCCTACGAGCAGTACTTC. It yields the protein CASSTGTGNSYEQYF.

This chain connects TRBV5-1 to TRBJ1-1; no clear D gene. V lost 2 bases to trimming and J lost 5 bases, with 4 bases between them. This CDR3 has 11 amino acids. In germline, CDR1 is SGHRS, CDR2 YFSETQ. In DNA, the CDR3 is TGCGCCAGCAGCTTTGGGACTGAAGCTTTCTTT. Translated, it gives CASSFGTEAFF. The whole variable domain, remainder taken from reference TRBV5-1 and TRBJ1-1, is KAGVTQTPRYLIKTRGQQVTLSCSPISGHRSVSWYQQTPGQGLQFLFEYFSETQRNKGNFPGRFSGRQFSNSRSEMNVSTLELGDSALYLCASSFGTEAFFGQGTRLTVV.

On this clone: The same CDR3 also results from other DNA sequences found in this sample. The chain couples TRBV28 to TRBJ1-1, with 8 positions matching TRBD1. V lost 3 bases, J lost 5 bases, and 5 bases stayed unmatched. The CDR3 contains 14 residues. Germline CDR1 and CDR2: MDHEN and SYDVKM. This CDR3 is CASSFQGAGTEAFF. The CDR3 DNA follows: TGTGCCAGCAGTTTTCAGGGGGCAGGGACTGAAGCTTTCTTT.

For the CDR3, the DNA is TGTGCCAGCAGCGCGAGCGGGGGGGCAGGGGAGACCCAGTACTTC. This encodes CASSASGGAGETQYF. The V call is TRBV27, the J call TRBJ2-5; 10 bases match TRBD2. Germline values: CDR1 MNHEY, CDR2 SMNVEV (reference sequence). Trimming at V came to 6 bases and at J to 5 bases, leaving 9 bases not matched to a gene. The CDR3 length is 15 residues.

The chain carries TRBV21-1 and TRBJ2-7; no DNA check was done on the table's D call, TRBD2. TRBV21-1 is deemed a pseudogene. The CDR3 has 9 amino acids. The CDR3 loop is CARGRLQYF. CDR3 coding DNA: TGTGCCCGAGGGAGACTTCAGTACTTC.